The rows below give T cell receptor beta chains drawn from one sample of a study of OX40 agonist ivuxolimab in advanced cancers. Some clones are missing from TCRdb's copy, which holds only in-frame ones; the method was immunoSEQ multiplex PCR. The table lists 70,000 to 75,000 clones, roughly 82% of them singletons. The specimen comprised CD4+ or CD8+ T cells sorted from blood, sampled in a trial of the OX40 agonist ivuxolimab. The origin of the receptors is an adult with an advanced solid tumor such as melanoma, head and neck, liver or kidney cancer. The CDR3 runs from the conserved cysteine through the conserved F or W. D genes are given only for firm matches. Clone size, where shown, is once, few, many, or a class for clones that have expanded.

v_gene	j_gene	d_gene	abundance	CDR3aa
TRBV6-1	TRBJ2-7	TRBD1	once	CASSRDRGTYEQYF
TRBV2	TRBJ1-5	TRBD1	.	CASRTGTAGGQPQHF
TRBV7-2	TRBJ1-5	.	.	CASSVDGLQPQHF
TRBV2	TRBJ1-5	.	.	CASSVQGGGQPQHF
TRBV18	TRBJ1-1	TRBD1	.	CASSPSEGALTEAFF
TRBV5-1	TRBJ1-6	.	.	CASTGTFPNSPLHF
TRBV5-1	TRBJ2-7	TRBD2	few	CASSPGSGGGASYEQYF
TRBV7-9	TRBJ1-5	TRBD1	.	CASSLAGQGFQPQHF
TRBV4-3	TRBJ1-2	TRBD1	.	CASSPGQGEKGYTF
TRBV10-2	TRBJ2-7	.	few	CASSASFHEQYF
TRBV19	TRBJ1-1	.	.	CASSTPNRVSTEAFF
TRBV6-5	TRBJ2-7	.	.	CASSYSRGQFYEQYF
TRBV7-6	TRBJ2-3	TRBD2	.	CASSFSGGVVGDTQYF
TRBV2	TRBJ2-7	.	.	CASRRQVLYYEQYF
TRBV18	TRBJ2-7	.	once	CASSPEVSYEQYF
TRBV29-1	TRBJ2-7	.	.	CSVSRGNRYEQYF
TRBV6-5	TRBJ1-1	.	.	CASSFNRDLNTEAFF
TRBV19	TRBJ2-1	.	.	CASSIDTGYNEQFF
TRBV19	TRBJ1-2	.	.	CASSIGPDYGYTF
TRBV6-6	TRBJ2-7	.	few	CASSYSVAGQYF
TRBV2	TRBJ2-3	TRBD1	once	CASIQGVTDTQYF
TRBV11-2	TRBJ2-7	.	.	CASSLVTNYEQYF
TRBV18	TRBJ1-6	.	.	CASSPAQRASYNSPLHF
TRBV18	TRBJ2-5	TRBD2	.	CASSPRSSGGAETQYF
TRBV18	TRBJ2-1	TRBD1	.	CASSPPGQYDNEQFF
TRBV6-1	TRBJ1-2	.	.	CASREGVDYGYTF
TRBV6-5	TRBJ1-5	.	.	CASSYSSVPNQPQHF
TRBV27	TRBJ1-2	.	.	CASRTEFLRGDGYTF
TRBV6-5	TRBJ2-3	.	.	CASSYSTVVTDTQYF
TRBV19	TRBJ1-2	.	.	CASSSPFYGYTF
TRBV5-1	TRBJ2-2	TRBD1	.	CASSLTGGTGELFF
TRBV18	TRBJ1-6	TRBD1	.	CASSDRVQPLHF
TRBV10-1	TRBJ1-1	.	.	CASSELQDTEAFF
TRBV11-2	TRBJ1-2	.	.	CASSPIWGVINYGYTF
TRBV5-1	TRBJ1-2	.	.	CASSLGTTGSHGYTF
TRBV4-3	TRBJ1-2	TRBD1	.	CASSERQGAGYTF
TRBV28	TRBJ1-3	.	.	CASSSGYFSGNTIYF
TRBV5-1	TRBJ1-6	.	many	CASSLEQHSPLHF
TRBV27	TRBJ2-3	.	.	CASSFQGRVTDTQYF
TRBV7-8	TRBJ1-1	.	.	CASSLDLNTEAFF
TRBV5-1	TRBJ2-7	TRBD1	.	CASSPGQGVGKQYF
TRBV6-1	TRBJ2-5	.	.	CASSGDRRGTQYF
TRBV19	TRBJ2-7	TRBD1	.	CASSIWDRGYEQYF
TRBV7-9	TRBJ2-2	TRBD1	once	CASRQGVATGELFF